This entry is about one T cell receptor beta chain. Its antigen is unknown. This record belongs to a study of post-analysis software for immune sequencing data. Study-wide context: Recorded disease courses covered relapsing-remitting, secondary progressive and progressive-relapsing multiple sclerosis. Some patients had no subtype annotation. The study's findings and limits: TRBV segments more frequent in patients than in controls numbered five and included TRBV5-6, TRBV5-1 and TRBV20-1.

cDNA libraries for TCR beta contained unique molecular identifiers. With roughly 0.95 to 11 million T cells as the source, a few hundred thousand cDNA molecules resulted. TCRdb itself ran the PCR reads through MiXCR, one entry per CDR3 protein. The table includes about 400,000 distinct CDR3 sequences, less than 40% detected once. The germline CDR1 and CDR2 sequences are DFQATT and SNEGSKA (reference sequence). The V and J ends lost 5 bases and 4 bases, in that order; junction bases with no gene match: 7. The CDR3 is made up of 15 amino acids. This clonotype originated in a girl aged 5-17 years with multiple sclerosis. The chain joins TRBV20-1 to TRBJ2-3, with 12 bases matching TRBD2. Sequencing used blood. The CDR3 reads CSAPRTSGVADTQYF. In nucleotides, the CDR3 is TGCAGTGCTCCTCGGACTAGCGGGGTTGCAGATACGCAGTATTTT.